This is a list of T cell receptor beta chains from one sample in a study of T cell responses to AZD1222 COVID-19 vaccine. TCRdb keeps only in-frame clones here, not all; method: immunoSEQ multiplex PCR. The sample consists of 70,000 to 75,000 clones, 87% of them appearing once. This specimen was peripheral blood, taken 28 days after the second AZD1222 dose. All receptors come from an adult who received the AZD1222 COVID-19 vaccine. CDR3s include the opening cysteine and the closing phenylalanine or tryptophan. D genes are given only for firm matches. Where a row states a size, it is once, few, many or the class of an expanded clone; other rows omit it.

j_call: TRBJ1-1; v_call: TRBV5-1; d_call: TRBD1; clone_size: -; cdr3_aa: CASSLARDRGLAFF; cdr3_nt: TGCGCCAGCAGCCTGGCCCGGGACAGGGGGCTGGCTTTCTTT
j_call: TRBJ2-7; v_call: TRBV19; d_call: -; clone_size: -; cdr3_aa: CASSQEPYEQYF; cdr3_nt: TGTGCCAGTAGTCAGGAACCCTACGAGCAGTACTTC
j_call: TRBJ1-1; v_call: TRBV11-1; d_call: TRBD1; clone_size: -; cdr3_aa: CASSSDRGLGTEAFF; cdr3_nt: TGTGCCAGCAGCTCCGACAGGGGGCTGGGCACTGAAGCTTTCTTT
j_call: TRBJ1-5; v_call: TRBV9; d_call: -; clone_size: -; cdr3_aa: CASSVEGNGNQPQHF; cdr3_nt: TGTGCCAGCAGCGTAGAGGGGAACGGCAATCAGCCCCAGCATTTT
j_call: TRBJ1-1; v_call: TRBV29-1; d_call: -; clone_size: -; cdr3_aa: CSALHSNTEAFF; cdr3_nt: TGCAGCGCCCTCCATTCGAACACTGAAGCTTTCTTT
j_call: TRBJ2-1; v_call: TRBV7-8; d_call: TRBD2; clone_size: -; cdr3_aa: CASSRGRAGTSGRGVGEQFF; cdr3_nt: TGTGCCAGCAGCCGAGGCCGAGCCGGGACTAGCGGGAGAGGGGTGGGTGAGCAGTTCTTC
j_call: TRBJ1-1; v_call: TRBV5-1; d_call: -; clone_size: once; cdr3_aa: CASSLDGPRVTEAFF; cdr3_nt: TGCGCCAGCAGCTTGGATGGGCCTCGTGTTACTGAAGCTTTCTTT
j_call: TRBJ1-1; v_call: TRBV18; d_call: -; clone_size: few; cdr3_aa: CASSDGGNTEAFF; cdr3_nt: TGTGCCAGCTCGGACGGGGGTAACACTGAAGCTTTCTTT
j_call: TRBJ1-2; v_call: TRBV7-6; d_call: -; clone_size: -; cdr3_aa: CASSFEGGFYGYTF; cdr3_nt: TGTGCCAGCAGCTTCGAGGGTGGCTTCTATGGCTACACCTTC
j_call: TRBJ2-2; v_call: TRBV11-3; d_call: -; clone_size: once; cdr3_aa: CASSLVNTGELFF; cdr3_nt: TGTGCCAGCAGCTTAGTAAACACCGGGGAGCTGTTTTTT
j_call: TRBJ1-1; v_call: TRBV7-2; d_call: -; clone_size: -; cdr3_aa: CASSLGGGLTEAFF; cdr3_nt: TGTGCCAGCAGCTTAGGCGGAGGGTTAACTGAAGCTTTCTTT
j_call: TRBJ2-5; v_call: TRBV6-6; d_call: TRBD1; clone_size: -; cdr3_aa: CASSYGQGVGETQYF; cdr3_nt: TGTGCCAGCAGTTACGGACAGGGGGTAGGGGAGACCCAGTACTTC
j_call: TRBJ2-5; v_call: TRBV19; d_call: TRBD2; clone_size: -; cdr3_aa: CASRKTTSGRGETQYF; cdr3_nt: TGTGCCAGTAGAAAGACGACTAGCGGGAGAGGCGAGACCCAGTACTTC
j_call: TRBJ1-4; v_call: TRBV12-3/TRBV12-4; d_call: -; clone_size: -; cdr3_aa: CASRPGRHEKLFF; cdr3_nt: TGTGCCAGCAGGCCCGGGAGACATGAAAAACTGTTTTTT
j_call: TRBJ2-1; v_call: TRBV7-8; d_call: TRBD2; clone_size: once; cdr3_aa: CASSLAVVAGGNEQFF; cdr3_nt: TGTGCCAGCAGCTTAGCGGTGGTAGCGGGAGGCAATGAGCAGTTCTTC
j_call: TRBJ2-5; v_call: TRBV7-3; d_call: TRBD2; clone_size: -; cdr3_aa: CASSLATSGRARETQYF; cdr3_nt: TGTGCCAGCAGCTTAGCGACTAGCGGGAGGGCTAGGGAGACCCAGTACTTC
j_call: TRBJ1-2; v_call: TRBV6-5; d_call: -; clone_size: -; cdr3_aa: CASSSRAGGFLYGYTF; cdr3_nt: TGTGCCAGCAGTTCCCGAGCGGGAGGTTTCCTCTATGGCTACACCTTC
j_call: TRBJ2-7; v_call: TRBV12-5; d_call: -; clone_size: -; cdr3_aa: CASGAAQYF; cdr3_nt: TGTGCTAGTGGCGCGGCGCAGTACTTC
j_call: TRBJ2-5; v_call: TRBV19; d_call: TRBD2; clone_size: -; cdr3_aa: CASSISSGQTQYF; cdr3_nt: TGTGCCAGTAGTATCTCTAGCGGGCAGACCCAGTACTTC
j_call: TRBJ2-7; v_call: TRBV27; d_call: -; clone_size: few; cdr3_aa: CASSSGERAQYF; cdr3_nt: TGTGCCAGCTCCTCGGGAGAGCGGGCGCAGTACTTC
j_call: TRBJ1-2; v_call: TRBV6-5; d_call: TRBD1; clone_size: -; cdr3_aa: CASRPESGTARDTF; cdr3_nt: TGTGCCAGCAGACCAGAATCCGGGACAGCGAGAGATACCTTC
j_call: TRBJ1-3; v_call: TRBV2; d_call: TRBD1; clone_size: -; cdr3_aa: CASSVTGGVPGNTIYF; cdr3_nt: TGTGCCAGCAGTGTGACAGGGGGCGTCCCTGGAAACACCATATATTTT
j_call: TRBJ2-7; v_call: TRBV12-3/TRBV12-4; d_call: -; clone_size: -; cdr3_aa: CASSSLSEQYF; cdr3_nt: TGTGCCAGCAGTTCCTTGTCCGAGCAGTACTTC
j_call: TRBJ2-5; v_call: TRBV30; d_call: TRBD2; clone_size: -; cdr3_aa: CAWSVGLAGGPTTQYF; cdr3_nt: TGTGCCTGGAGTGTTGGACTAGCGGGAGGACCTACGACCCAGTACTTC
j_call: TRBJ2-4; v_call: TRBV6-5; d_call: TRBD1; clone_size: -; cdr3_aa: CASRRDRVAKNIQYF; cdr3_nt: TGTGCCAGCAGGAGGGACAGGGTAGCCAAAAACATTCAGTACTTC
j_call: TRBJ2-1; v_call: TRBV4-3; d_call: TRBD2; clone_size: -; cdr3_aa: CASSQDWGLAGGREQFF; cdr3_nt: TGCGCCAGCAGCCAAGATTGGGGGTTAGCGGGAGGGAGGGAGCAGTTCTTC
j_call: TRBJ2-1; v_call: TRBV7-2; d_call: -; clone_size: -; cdr3_aa: CASSSTVSSYNEQFF; cdr3_nt: TGTGCCAGCAGCTCTACAGTATCCTCCTACAATGAGCAGTTCTTC
j_call: TRBJ2-5; v_call: TRBV15; d_call: TRBD1; clone_size: -; cdr3_aa: CATSRDSGTGGIQETQYF; cdr3_nt: TGTGCCACCAGCAGAGATTCGGGGACAGGGGGTATCCAAGAGACCCAGTACTTC
j_call: TRBJ2-4; v_call: TRBV6-6; d_call: -; clone_size: -; cdr3_aa: CASRIRDRFKNIQYF; cdr3_nt: TGTGCCAGCAGAATCCGCGACAGGTTCAAAAACATTCAGTACTTC
j_call: TRBJ1-5; v_call: TRBV7-2; d_call: TRBD1; clone_size: -; cdr3_aa: CASSLVSGTASNQPQHF; cdr3_nt: TGTGCCAGCAGCTTAGTTTCAGGGACAGCTAGCAATCAGCCCCAGCATTTT
j_call: TRBJ1-2; v_call: TRBV9; d_call: -; clone_size: once; cdr3_aa: CASSAPGRKHGYTF; cdr3_nt: TGTGCCAGCAGCGCCCCAGGACGGAAGCATGGCTACACCTTC
j_call: TRBJ2-7; v_call: TRBV10-3; d_call: TRBD2; clone_size: -; cdr3_aa: CAIRVRDYPSEQYF; cdr3_nt: TGTGCCATCAGGGTCAGGGACTATCCTTCCGAGCAGTACTTC
j_call: TRBJ2-2; v_call: TRBV29-1; d_call: -; clone_size: -; cdr3_aa: CSVFDSTGELFF; cdr3_nt: TGCAGCGTTTTCGACAGCACCGGGGAGCTGTTTTTT
j_call: TRBJ1-2; v_call: TRBV27; d_call: -; clone_size: few; cdr3_aa: CASRSAGYYGYTF; cdr3_nt: TGTGCCAGCAGAAGTGCAGGGTACTATGGCTACACCTTC
j_call: TRBJ2-2; v_call: TRBV27; d_call: -; clone_size: -; cdr3_aa: CASSLRLAGELFF; cdr3_nt: TGTGCCAGCAGTTTACGATTAGCCGGGGAGCTGTTTTTT
j_call: TRBJ2-7; v_call: TRBV5-4; d_call: -; clone_size: -; cdr3_aa: CASSSPTTYEQYF; cdr3_nt: TGTGCCAGCAGCTCACCCACGACGTACGAGCAGTACTTC
j_call: TRBJ1-5; v_call: TRBV19; d_call: -; clone_size: -; cdr3_aa: CASAFHGTMNTQPQHF; cdr3_nt: TGTGCCAGTGCCTTTCACGGGACAATGAATACCCAGCCCCAGCATTTT
j_call: TRBJ2-7; v_call: TRBV7-2; d_call: -; clone_size: -; cdr3_aa: CASSLARGLPEYEQYF; cdr3_nt: TGTGCCAGCAGCTTAGCGCGCGGACTGCCCGAATACGAGCAGTACTTC
j_call: TRBJ1-3; v_call: TRBV5-6; d_call: -; clone_size: -; cdr3_aa: CASSSGQIRDTIYF; cdr3_nt: TGTGCCAGCAGCTCTGGACAGATTCGGGACACCATATATTTT
j_call: TRBJ2-3; v_call: TRBV6-2/TRBV6-3; d_call: -; clone_size: few; cdr3_aa: CASSLGGSTDTQYF; cdr3_nt: TGTGCCAGCAGCTTAGGGGGGAGCACAGATACGCAGTATTTT
j_call: TRBJ2-7; v_call: TRBV11-2; d_call: TRBD1; clone_size: -; cdr3_aa: CASSTRRGDRGWDSYEQYF; cdr3_nt: TGTGCCAGCAGCACTCGAAGGGGGGACAGGGGATGGGACTCCTACGAGCAGTACTTC
j_call: TRBJ1-1; v_call: TRBV5-1; d_call: TRBD1; clone_size: -; cdr3_aa: CASRRTGNTEAFF; cdr3_nt: TGCGCCAGCAGAAGGACAGGGAACACTGAAGCTTTCTTT
j_call: TRBJ1-5; v_call: TRBV5-1; d_call: -; clone_size: once; cdr3_aa: CASRPGTQDQPQHF; cdr3_nt: TGCGCCAGCAGGCCCGGGACACAAGATCAGCCCCAGCATTTT
j_call: TRBJ1-2; v_call: TRBV9; d_call: -; clone_size: -; cdr3_aa: CASSTSGTEYGYTF; cdr3_nt: TGTGCCAGCAGCACTTCCGGGACGGAATATGGCTACACCTTC
j_call: TRBJ2-3; v_call: TRBV4-3; d_call: TRBD2; clone_size: -; cdr3_aa: CASSQAWLAGGAGRTDTQYF; cdr3_nt: TGCGCCAGCAGCCAAGCCTGGCTAGCGGGAGGAGCAGGCCGCACGGATACGCAGTATTTT
j_call: TRBJ1-6; v_call: TRBV6-6; d_call: -; clone_size: -; cdr3_aa: CASSYGTTPLHF; cdr3_nt: TGTGCCAGCAGTTACGGGACGACACCCCTCCACTTT
j_call: TRBJ1-1; v_call: TRBV19; d_call: -; clone_size: -; cdr3_aa: CASSIWSSEAFF; cdr3_nt: TGTGCCAGTAGTATATGGTCCTCTGAAGCTTTCTTT
j_call: TRBJ1-1; v_call: TRBV19; d_call: TRBD1; clone_size: -; cdr3_aa: CASSTGQGTNTEAFF; cdr3_nt: TGTGCCAGTAGCACGGGACAGGGGACGAACACTGAAGCTTTCTTT
j_call: TRBJ1-1; v_call: TRBV6-5; d_call: -; clone_size: -; cdr3_aa: CASSYSARMNTEAFF; cdr3_nt: TGTGCCAGCAGTTACTCAGCCAGGATGAACACTGAAGCTTTCTTT
j_call: TRBJ1-3; v_call: TRBV7-8; d_call: TRBD1; clone_size: -; cdr3_aa: CASSFPYSGTGFGNTIYF; cdr3_nt: TGTGCCAGCAGCTTCCCCTACTCCGGGACAGGATTTGGAAACACCATATATTTT
j_call: TRBJ2-1; v_call: TRBV5-1; d_call: TRBD2; clone_size: -; cdr3_aa: CASSTPGTSGALGSDEQFF; cdr3_nt: TGCGCCAGCAGCACTCCCGGGACTAGCGGGGCCTTGGGGAGCGATGAGCAGTTCTTC
j_call: TRBJ1-1; v_call: TRBV5-1; d_call: TRBD1; clone_size: few; cdr3_aa: CASSPATGATEAFF; cdr3_nt: TGCGCCAGCAGCCCGGCCACAGGGGCCACTGAAGCTTTCTTT
j_call: TRBJ2-7; v_call: TRBV5-4; d_call: TRBD2; clone_size: -; cdr3_aa: CASSSAGVAYEQYF; cdr3_nt: TGTGCCAGCAGCTCAGCGGGAGTGGCCTACGAGCAGTACTTC
j_call: TRBJ2-3; v_call: TRBV19; d_call: TRBD2; clone_size: -; cdr3_aa: CASRGGAAGLGDTQYF; cdr3_nt: TGTGCCAGTAGGGGTGGAGCAGCGGGGCTGGGGGATACGCAGTATTTT
j_call: TRBJ1-1; v_call: TRBV5-1; d_call: -; clone_size: -; cdr3_aa: CASSWTDMNTEAFF; cdr3_nt: TGCGCCAGCAGCTGGACAGACATGAACACTGAAGCTTTCTTT
j_call: TRBJ1-3; v_call: TRBV7-2; d_call: TRBD1; clone_size: -; cdr3_aa: CASSLSTGVENTIYF; cdr3_nt: TGTGCCAGCAGCTTATCCACAGGGGTGGAAAACACCATATATTTT
j_call: TRBJ1-6; v_call: TRBV19; d_call: -; clone_size: once; cdr3_aa: CASSKETAWLGSPLHF; cdr3_nt: TGTGCCAGTAGTAAAGAGACTGCTTGGTTGGGTTCACCCCTCCACTTT
j_call: TRBJ1-5; v_call: TRBV7-8; d_call: -; clone_size: -; cdr3_aa: CASSLAGELGPQHF; cdr3_nt: TGTGCCAGCAGCTTAGCTGGGGAGCTAGGGCCCCAGCATTTT